The 26 T cell receptor beta chains presented below share a single source sample, sequenced in a study of glioma-infiltrating T cells. TCR alpha and beta CDR3 regions were amplified from RNA using iRepertoire nested multiplex PCR. TCRdb analysed the multiplex PCR reads with MiXCR anew, one entry per CDR3 protein. The table includes around 190,000 distinct CDR3 sequences, around 40% detected once. Sequencing was done on a sample of glioma tissue, nonneoplastic brain tissue, or PBMCs (not recorded which). The receptors were gathered from a human donor with low-grade glioma or glioblastoma, undergoing nonglioma brain surgery, or in good health (not recorded which).

To note about this clonotype: A clone one base away is much larger, so this may be a read error. This is likely a read error, given that the CDR3 carries no conserved phenylalanine or tryptophan at its end. V and J are TRBV20-1 and TRBJ2-3; D is ambiguous. Trimming stripped 0 bases from V and 0 bases from J, with 7 bases between. Germline V lookup: CDR1 DFQATT, CDR2 SNEGSKA (reference sequence). The CDR3 has 14 amino acids. The CDR3 loop is CSARDSKSTDTQYY. The CDR3 DNA follows: TGCAGTGCTAGAGATTCTAAGAGCACAGATACGCAGTATTAT.

At least ten counts were recorded for this clonotype. The rearrangement uses TRBV18 and TRBJ2-5, with TRBD2 identical over 7 bases. V was clipped by 4 bases and J by 2 bases; unmatched bases: 10. CDR1 is KGHSH and CDR2 is LQKENI in the germline V gene. CDR3 length: 16 amino acids. The DNA of the CDR3 is TGTGCCAGCTCACATGATCCTAGCGGCATACAAGAGACCCAGTACTTC. Its translation: CASSHDPSGIQETQYF.

The rearrangement links TRBV7-2 to TRBJ1-3, with 9 bases fitting TRBD1. There are 15 residues in the CDR3. Per the germline V gene, CDR1 is SGHTA and CDR2 is FQGNSA. V was clipped by 1 base and J by 9 bases; unmatched bases: 7. The CDR3 nucleotides read TGTGCCAGCAGCTTAGTTCGGACAGGGGTCGTCACCATATATTTT. This sequence encodes CASSLVRTGVVTIYF.

This clonotype was seen at least ten times. The chain links TRBV7-8 to TRBJ2-1; the D gene is possibly TRBD1 (6 bases). Germline lookup yields CDR1 SGHVS and CDR2 FQNEAQ. The CDR3 length is 14 residues. Trimming removed 7 bases at V and 10 bases at J, with 20 bases between. CDR3 DNA: TGTGCCAGCACCGACAGGATTAGGACTCGGGAGCAGTTCTTC. Translated: CASTDRIRTREQFF.

As regards this clonotype: This sequence may be a read error, since a much larger clone differs from it by one base. V and J are TRBV20-1 and TRBJ2-7; D not resolved. Germline CDR1 DFQATT, CDR2 SNEGSKA (reference sequence). The length of the CDR3 is 14 residues. Trimming took off 0 bases at V and 7 bases at J, with 16 bases between the two ends. CDR3 amino acids: CSARDNYQAVEQYF. CDR3 DNA: TGCAGTGCTAGAGATAATTACCAAGCTGTGGAGCAGTACTTC.

The chain joins TRBV12-3 or TRBV12-4 to TRBJ2-2; D ambiguous. V dropped 2 bases and J dropped 1 base, with 5 bases sitting between them. The CDR3 runs 14 residues. CDR3 DNA: TGTGCCAGCAGTTTAAGGAGGAACACCGGGGAGCTGTTTTTT. Translation gives CASSLRRNTGELFF.

With respect to this clonotype: A much larger clone differs from this one at a single base, so this may be a read error. V gene TRBV6-1 combines with J gene TRBJ2-1; 8 bases line up with TRBD1. In germline, CDR1 is MNHNS, CDR2 SASEGT. With V trimmed by 6 bases and J by 7 bases, 5 bases remained unmatched. The CDR3 loop spans 13 amino acids. The CDR3 nucleotides are TGTGCCAGCAGAAAGACAGGGGTAAATGAGCAGTTCTTC. As protein: CASRKTGVNEQFF.

This clonotype has at least ten counts. The chain uses TRBV28 and TRBJ2-6, with D maybe TRBD2 (5 bases). The CDR3 has 14 residues. The germline CDR1 and CDR2 sequences are MDHEN and SYDVKM. Trimming took 6 bases from V and 4 from J, leaving 10 bases between them. The CDR3 sequence: CASRPPGGANVLTF. CDR3 nucleotides: TGTGCCAGCAGACCCCCGGGGGGGGCCAACGTCCTGACTTTC.

This clonotype came up many times. J is TRBJ2-2 and V is TRBV6-1; D is possibly TRBD1 or TRBD2 (6 bases each). The CDR3 totals 16 residues. Trimming took off 4 bases at V and 7 bases at J, with 19 bases between the two ends. Germline V lookup: CDR1 MNHNS, CDR2 SASEGT. CDR3 amino acids: CASSAPRGGGVGELFF. CDR3 sequence (DNA): TGTGCCAGCAGTGCCCCCCGAGGGGGAGGTGTCGGGGAGCTGTTTTTT.

This clonotype was recorded at least ten times. The CDR3 region has the DNA TGTGCCAGCAGTGGAACGCGGGAGGGCCGTGTAGATACGCAGTATTTT. Residues: CASSGTREGRVDTQYF. J is TRBJ2-3 and V is TRBV2, with 9 bases lining up with TRBD2. Trimming at V came to 4 bases and at J to 5 bases, leaving 10 bases not matched to a gene. The germline gives CDR1 SNHLY, CDR2 FYNNEI. The CDR3 runs 16 residues.

For this clonotype: A junction boundary mismatches the germline segment, possibly from a read error. The chain recombines TRBV6-1 with TRBJ2-3; D is tentatively TRBD1 or TRBD2 (5 bases each). Per germline, CDR1 MNHNS and CDR2 SASEGT. CDR3 length: 16 residues. In nucleotides, the CDR3 is TGTGACAGCAGTCCTTCAGGGATGGTATACACCGGGGAGCTGTATTTT. This codes for CDSSPSGMVYTGELYF.

This clonotype was detected many times. The chain couples TRBV12-3 or TRBV12-4 to TRBJ1-1, with D possibly matching TRBD1 (5 bases). V was pared by 1 base and J by 1 base, with 10 bases between. CDR3 length equals 15 residues. The CDR3 DNA follows: TGTGCCAGCAGTTTAGAGGTTGGGACGAACACTGAAGCTTTCTTT. Translation gives CASSLEVGTNTEAFF.

This clonotype was counted ten times or more. The J gene is TRBJ2-1, the V gene TRBV24-1; no clear D. Trimming took off 4 bases at V and 2 bases at J, with 8 bases between the two ends. This CDR3 is 14 amino acids long. Germline CDR1 KGHDR, CDR2 SFDVKD. CDR3 bases: TGTGCCACCAGTGACCGTCGACCCTACAATGAGCAGTTCTTC. Its protein is CATSDRRPYNEQFF.

This clonotype was detected a few times. The V call is TRBV19, the J call TRBJ2-1; 13 nucleotides line up with TRBD2. The germline CDR1 and CDR2 sequences are LNHDA and SQIVND (reference sequence). Trimming cost V 7 bases and J 6 bases; bases outside gene matches: 9. The CDR3 is made up of 16 amino acids. CDR3 bases: TGTGCCAGTAAAGTCACCCGACTAGCGGGAGGCAATGAGCAGTTCTTC. Protein: CASKVTRLAGGNEQFF.

This chain connects TRBV20-1 to TRBJ2-3; TRBD2 might be the D (5 bases). CDR3 length: 12 residues. The germline V gene encodes CDR1 DFQATT and CDR2 SNEGSKA (reference sequence). CDR3 amino acids: CSERPSGDTQYF. CDR3 nucleotides: TGCAGCGAGAGACCGAGCGGAGATACGCAGTATTTT.

This rearrangement joins TRBV3-1 to TRBJ1-1, with TRBD1 as a possible D gene (5 bases). Per the germline V gene, CDR1 is LGHDT and CDR2 is YNNKEL (reference sequence). CDR3 length equals 13 residues. V was cut by 4 bases and J by 6 bases, with 12 bases left in between. Here the CDR3 reads CASSLRGGAEAFF. The CDR3 DNA reads TGTGCCAGCAGCCTTAGGGGAGGGGCTGAAGCTTTCTTT. The full variable domain, rest sourced from reference TRBV3-1 and TRBJ1-1, is DTAVSQTPKYLVTQMGNDKSIKCEQNLGHDTMYWYKQDSKKFLKIMFSYNNKELIINETVPNRFSPKSPDKAHLNLHINSLELGDSAVYFCASSLRGGAEAFFGQGTRLTVV.

Notes on this clonotype: A much larger clone sits a single nucleotide away, making a read error possible. This sequence joins TRBV6-4 and TRBJ2-1, with 9 bases lining up with TRBD2. Germline CDR1 reads MRHNA; CDR2 reads SNTAGT. The CDR3 sequence is 16 residues long. In nucleotides, the CDR3 is TGTGCCAGCAGTGACTTTAGCGGGAGCTCCTACAATGAGCAGTCCTTC. The encoded protein is CASSDFSGSSYNEQSF.

A remark on this clonotype: It may be a read error: a sequence one base away is much more abundant. This chain links TRBV28 with TRBJ2-3, with D perhaps matching TRBD2 (5 bases). Germline values: CDR1 MDHEN, CDR2 SYDVKM. The V end lost 4 bases, the J end lost 6 bases, and 14 bases lay between the germline ends. The CDR3 has 14 residues. In nucleotides, the CDR3 is TGTGCCAGCAGTTCGGACGGGGTTCAGGATACGCAGTATTTT. It specifies CASSSDGVQDTQYF.

About this clonotype itself: With a much larger clone just one base away, this may be a read error. This chain connects TRBV10-3 to TRBJ2-1; the D call may be TRBD1 or TRBD2 (6 bases each). The CDR3 is 13 amino acids. The V and J ends lost 10 bases and 7 bases respectively, with 17 bases between them. The germline gives CDR1 ENHRY, CDR2 SYGVKD. The CDR3 region is CATRGLEGNEQFF. The CDR3 region has the DNA TGTGCCACCCGGGGGCTGGAGGGAAATGAGCAGTTCTTC.

The chain couples TRBV6-6 to TRBJ1-1; D remains unclear. CDR1 is MNHNY, CDR2 SVGAGI, per germline (reference sequence). Trimming shortened V by 2 bases and J by 2 bases, and 6 bases separated the two germline ends. CDR3 length: 13 residues. DNA of the CDR3: TGTGCCAGCAGTTACCAGGTTAACACTGAAGCTTTCTTT. Translated, it gives CASSYQVNTEAFF.

The sample holds many counts of this clonotype. The chain uses TRBV28 and TRBJ1-4; no clear D gene. In germline, CDR1 is MDHEN, CDR2 SYDVKM. The CDR3 is 16 residues long. Trimming pared 6 bases from V and 8 bases from J, leaving 22 bases between. DNA for the CDR3: TGTGCCAGCAGCCCGTTCGGGTCACAGTTCCTCGAAAAACTGTTTTTT. Translating gives CASSPFGSQFLEKLFF. Complete variable domain (other parts from reference TRBV28 and TRBJ1-4): DVKVTQSSRYLVKRTGEKVFLECVQDMDHENMFWYRQDPGLGLRLIYFSYDVKMKEKGDIPEGYSVSREKKERFSLILESASTNQTSMYLCASSPFGSQFLEKLFFGSGTQLSVL.

With respect to this clonotype: Compared with germline, one end of the junction differs, possibly owing to a read error. The chain uses TRBV7-2 and TRBJ1-2, with 12 bases matching TRBD1. In germline, CDR1 is SGHTA, CDR2 FQGNSA. This CDR3 contains 14 residues. The CDR3: CAGSPGTGGTSYTF. CDR3 nucleotides: TGTGCCGGCAGCCCGGGGACAGGGGGCACAAGCTACACCTTC.

This clonotype was recorded at least ten times. The rearrangement links TRBV29-1 to TRBJ2-1; possible D gene TRBD2, 5 bases. Per the germline V gene, CDR1 is SQVTM and CDR2 is ANQGSEA. Trimming removed 4 bases at V and 0 bases at J, with 10 bases between. The CDR3 covers 14 residues. The CDR3 loop is CSVAGGSSYNEQFF. The CDR3 coding sequence is TGCAGCGTTGCTGGAGGTAGCTCCTACAATGAGCAGTTCTTC.

Notes on this clonotype: A read error may account for a junction end that differs from germline. The chain recombines TRBV3-1 with TRBJ2-7, with 7 bases that match TRBD2. The CDR3 spans 12 residues. Germline values: CDR1 LGHDT, CDR2 YNNKEL (reference sequence). The CDR3 sequence: CASRQAGRKQYF. The CDR3 DNA follows: TGTGCCAGCAGGCAAGCGGGGCGTAAGCAGTACTTC.

This clonotype was seen only a few times. The CDR3 sequence is CASSQGSDTTYEQYF. CDR3 DNA sequence: TGTGCCAGCAGCCAAGGTAGTGATACGACCTACGAGCAGTACTTC. The chain joins TRBV4-2 to TRBJ2-7; D unresolved. V gave up 1 base and J gave up 2 bases, with 12 bases separating them. The CDR3 has 15 residues. Germline V gives CDR1 LGHNA, CDR2 YNFKEQ.

About this clonotype: A much larger clone differs by one base, so this may be a read error. This chain uses TRBV20-1 with TRBJ2-1; the D call may be TRBD1 or TRBD2 (5 bases each). Per the germline V gene, CDR1 is DFQATT and CDR2 is SNEGSKA (reference sequence). V lost 6 bases, J lost 2 bases, and 17 bases lay in between. The CDR3 covers 15 residues. The CDR3 nucleotides read TGCAGTGCAAACCGGGGCAATGTAGCCTACAATGAGCAGTTCTTC. Translation: CSANRGNVAYNEQFF.